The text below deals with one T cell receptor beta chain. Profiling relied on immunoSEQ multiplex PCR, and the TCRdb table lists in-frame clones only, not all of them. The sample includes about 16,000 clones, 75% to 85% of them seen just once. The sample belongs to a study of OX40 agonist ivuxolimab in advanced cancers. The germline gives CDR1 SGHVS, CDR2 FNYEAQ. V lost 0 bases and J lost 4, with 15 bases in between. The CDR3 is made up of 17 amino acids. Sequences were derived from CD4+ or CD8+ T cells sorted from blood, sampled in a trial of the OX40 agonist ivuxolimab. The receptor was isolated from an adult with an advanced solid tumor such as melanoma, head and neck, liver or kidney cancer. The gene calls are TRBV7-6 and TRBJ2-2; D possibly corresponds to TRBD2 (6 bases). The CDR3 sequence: CASSLAGGAPVTGELFF. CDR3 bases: TGTGCCAGCAGCTTAGCAGGCGGGGCGCCGGTCACCGGGGAGCTGTTTTTT.